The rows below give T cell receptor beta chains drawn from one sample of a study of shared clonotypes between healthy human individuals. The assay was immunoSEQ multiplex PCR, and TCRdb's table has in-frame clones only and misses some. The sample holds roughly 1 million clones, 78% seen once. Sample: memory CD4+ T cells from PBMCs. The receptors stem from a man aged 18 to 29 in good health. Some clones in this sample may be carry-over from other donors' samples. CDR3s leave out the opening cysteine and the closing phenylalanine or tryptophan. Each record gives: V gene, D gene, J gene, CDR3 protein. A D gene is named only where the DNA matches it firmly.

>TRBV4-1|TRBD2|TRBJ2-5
ASSQVVGGQY
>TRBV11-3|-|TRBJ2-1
ASSRTAYNEQF
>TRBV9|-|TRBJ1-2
ASSVDSGGYT
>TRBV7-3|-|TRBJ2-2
ASSPGAVTGELF
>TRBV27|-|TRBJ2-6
ASNQYSGANVLT
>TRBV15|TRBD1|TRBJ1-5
ATSRRQGRKGNQPQH
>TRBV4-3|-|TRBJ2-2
ASSRRKGGGAGELF
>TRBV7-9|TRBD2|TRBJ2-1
ASSSYMGSSGSSYNEQF
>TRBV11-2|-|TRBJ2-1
ASSLVGGNSYNEQF
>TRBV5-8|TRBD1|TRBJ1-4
ASSFGQGTGRNEKLF
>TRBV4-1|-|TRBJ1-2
ASSQRDGPNYGYT
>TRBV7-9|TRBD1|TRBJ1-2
ASSSERGLGGYT
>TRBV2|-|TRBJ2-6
ASSEGLSGANVLT
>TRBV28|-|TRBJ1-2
ASSLIPESNYGYT
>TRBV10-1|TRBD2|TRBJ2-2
AGSSGANTGELF
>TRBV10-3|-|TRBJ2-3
AISEGDTDTQY
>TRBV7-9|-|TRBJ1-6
ASSFFGAVDSPLH
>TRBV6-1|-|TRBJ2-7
ASSEIGNEQY
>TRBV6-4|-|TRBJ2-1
ASSEGLGPYNEQF
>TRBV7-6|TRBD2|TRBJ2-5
ASSPTGGAVETQY
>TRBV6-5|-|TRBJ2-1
ASSYSRGYNEQF
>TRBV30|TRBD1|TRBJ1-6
AWSFLDRENSPLH
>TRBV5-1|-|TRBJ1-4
ASSGTPQNSNEKLF
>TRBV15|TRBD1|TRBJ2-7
ATSRSQDRAEQY
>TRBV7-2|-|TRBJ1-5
ASSLGLRDQPQH
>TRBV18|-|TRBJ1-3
ASSPSGLGNTIY
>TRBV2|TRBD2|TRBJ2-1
ASSPITSGRSYNEQF
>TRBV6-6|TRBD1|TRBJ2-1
ASSYGWQGDYNEQF
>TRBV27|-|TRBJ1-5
ASSSRDTRNSNQPQH
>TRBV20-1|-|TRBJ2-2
SAGTGELF
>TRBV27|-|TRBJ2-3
ASSVWGGTDTQY
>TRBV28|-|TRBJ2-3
ASSLEGSSDTQY
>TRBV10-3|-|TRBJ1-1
AALMSF
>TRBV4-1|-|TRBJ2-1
ASKRSPTLMGEQF
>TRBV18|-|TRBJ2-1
ASSPPSLRTISSYNEQF
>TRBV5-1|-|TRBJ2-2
ASSFDTGELF
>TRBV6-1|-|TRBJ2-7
ASSPAYEQY
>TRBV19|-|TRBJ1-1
ASSIANLNTEAF
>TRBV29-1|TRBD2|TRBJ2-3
SVGLAGVTDTQY
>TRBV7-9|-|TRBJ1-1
ASSSPSAGGNTEAF
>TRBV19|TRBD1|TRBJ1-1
ASSIPGGNTEAF
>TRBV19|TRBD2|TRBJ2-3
ASSVTSGRTDTQY
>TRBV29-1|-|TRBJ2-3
SVVKGGTSSTDTQY
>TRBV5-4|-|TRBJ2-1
ASSLDGLGSGRF
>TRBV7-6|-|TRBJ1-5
ASSVGSNSNQPQH